Below, 23 T cell receptor beta chains from the same sample are listed, as sequenced in a study of blood T cells in healthy people across ages. Next came a second PCR, run for about 6 to 12 cycles, which used a sample-barcoded 5' primer along with a J-beta primer mix. TCRdb re-derived calls from the 5' RACE reads in MiXCR, one entry per CDR3 protein. The table has approximately 800,000 distinct CDR3 sequences, around 50% seen once. Material: blood. These receptors all come from a middle-aged man in good health.

The chain uses TRBV6-1 and TRBJ2-7; D is tentatively TRBD1 or TRBD2 (5 bases each). The assigned J gene may be wrong: the sequence end matches TRBJ2-5 better. In germline, CDR1 is MNHNS, CDR2 SASEGT. The CDR3 loop spans 15 amino acids. As DNA, the CDR3 is TGTGCCAGCAGTGGACGTAGGGGACGGCAAGAGACCCAGTACTTC. It encodes CASSGRRGRQETQYF.

This clonotype occurred a few times. This chain uses TRBV12-3 or TRBV12-4 with TRBJ1-5; 7 nucleotides line up with TRBD1. After removal of 3 bases from V and 4 bases from J, the junction contained 9 bases not matched to a gene. The CDR3 contains 16 residues. The CDR3 coding sequence is TGTGCCAGCAGTTTCATTTGGGACAGCAAAAATCAGCCCCAGCATTTT. The encoded protein is CASSFIWDSKNQPQHF.

This clonotype came up a few times. The chain combines TRBV29-1 with TRBJ1-2, with D unclear. In germline, CDR1 is SQVTM, CDR2 ANQGSEA. This CDR3 spans 12 amino acids. Trimming removed 4 bases at V and 8 bases at J, with 14 bases between. The DNA of the CDR3 is TGCAGCGTTGTTTGGGCCAAAGGAGGCTACACCTTC. This sequence encodes CSVVWAKGGYTF.

The chain couples TRBV11-3 to TRBJ2-4; 16 nucleotides agree with TRBD2. The DNA end favors TRBJ2-7, so the J call may be wrong. Germline V CDR1 and CDR2: SGHNT, YENEEA. The CDR3 totals 18 residues. Here the CDR3 DNA reads TGTGCCAGCAGCACTGGGACTAGCGGGAGGGCCGTTTTCCACGAGCAGTACTTC. Protein: CASSTGTSGRAVFHEQYF.

This clonotype was counted only a few times. The chain employs TRBV20-1 and TRBJ1-2; D possibly corresponds to TRBD1 (5 bases). V lost 5 bases, J lost 3 bases, and 7 bases lay in between. The CDR3 spans 11 residues. CDR1 DFQATT and CDR2 SNEGSKA come from the germline V gene (reference sequence). In DNA form, the CDR3 reads TGCAGTGCTCAGGGTGACTATGGCTACACCTTC. This sequence encodes CSAQGDYGYTF.

This clonotype was observed a few times. The chain is built from TRBV29-1 and TRBJ2-7; TRBD2 matches at 13 bases. Germline trimming cut 2 bases from V and 1 base from J; bases unmatched to any gene: 14. Looked up from germline, CDR1 is SQVTM and CDR2 is ANQGSEA. The CDR3 extends over 19 amino acids. CDR3 DNA sequence: TGCAGCGTTGAAATTCGATCGACTAGCGGGAGGCCGGGGTCCTACGAGCAGTACTTC. Encoded protein: CSVEIRSTSGRPGSYEQYF.

This clonotype has only a few counts. The chain has TRBV29-1 and TRBJ2-1; 8 bases are shared with TRBD2. Germline CDR1 and CDR2: SQVTM and ANQGSEA. The J segment lost 0 bases and the V segment lost 6 bases, leaving 7 bases of the junction unmatched. This CDR3 spans 15 amino acids. This CDR3 is CSVRGGNSSYNEQFF. DNA for the CDR3: TGCAGCGTCCGGGGGGGAAATAGCTCCTACAATGAGCAGTTCTTC.

The rearrangement uses TRBV11-1 and TRBJ2-6, with 8 positions matching TRBD1. The CDR3 totals 22 residues. The germline V gene has CDR1 SGHAT and CDR2 FQDESV (reference sequence). With 4 bases clipped from V and 1 base from J, the junction kept 21 bases outside the gene matches. The CDR3: CASSSLMVVGRGRISGANVLTF. The DNA for the CDR3 is TGTGCCAGCAGCTCGTTGATGGTGGTCGGCAGGGGGCGGATTTCTGGGGCCAACGTCCTGACTTTC.

The chain links TRBV7-2 to TRBJ2-7, with unresolved D. The CDR3 consists of 14 residues. Trimming shortened V by 1 base and J by 2 bases, and 9 bases separated the two germline ends. The V gene's germline CDR1 is SGHTA and CDR2 FQGNSA. The CDR3 loop is CASSLGDTPYEQYF. In DNA form, the CDR3 reads TGTGCCAGCAGCTTAGGCGACACTCCCTACGAGCAGTACTTC.

The CDR3 nucleotides are TGTGCCAGTAGTAAGCCCGCTCGACAGGGTTTTGTCGGGGAGACCCAGTACTTC. Amino acid sequence: CASSKPARQGFVGETQYF. This sequence joins TRBV19 and TRBJ2-5; 7 nucleotides line up with TRBD1. V lost 4 bases, J lost 5 bases, and 19 bases stayed unmatched. The CDR3 length is 18 residues. Germline CDR1 is LNHDA and CDR2 is SQIVND (reference sequence).

The V gene is TRBV28, the J gene TRBJ2-7; no reliable D call. The CDR3 runs to 13 residues. Germline lookup yields CDR1 MDHEN and CDR2 SYDVKM. V lost 7 bases, J lost 3 bases, and 13 bases lay in between. CDR3 sequence reads: CASTNPASYEQYF. The CDR3 region has the DNA TGTGCCAGCACCAATCCGGCTAGCTACGAGCAGTACTTC.

The chain employs TRBV7-9 and TRBJ1-2; D remains unclear. The CDR3 loop spans 15 amino acids. V dropped 4 bases and J dropped 2 bases, with 14 bases sitting between them. Germline V CDR1 and CDR2: SEHNR, FQNEAQ (reference sequence). The CDR3 bases are TGTGCCAGCAGCTCGCTGGGTGCTGCAAACTATGGCTACACCTTC. This sequence encodes CASSSLGAANYGYTF.

The genes are TRBV6-5 and TRBJ2-1, with a tentative D call TRBD2 (5 bases). CDR1 and CDR2 (germline): MNHEY, SVGAGI. CDR3 length: 15 amino acids. Trimming took 2 bases from V and 0 from J, leaving 8 bases between them. This CDR3 is CASSYIAGSYNEQFF. CDR3 bases: TGTGCCAGCAGTTACATTGCGGGCTCCTACAATGAGCAGTTCTTC.

The rearrangement uses TRBV18 and TRBJ2-7; the match to TRBD2 covers 8 bases. CDR3 length equals 17 residues. Germline V CDR1 and CDR2: KGHSH, LQKENI. V was clipped by 1 base and J by 0 bases; unmatched bases: 8. CDR3 sequence (DNA): TGTGCCAGCTCACCACGAGTGGGACTAGGTAGCTCCTACGAGCAGTACTTC. It specifies CASSPRVGLGSSYEQYF.

Regarding this clonotype: A much larger clone differs from this one at a single base, so this may be a read error. The chain employs TRBV28 and TRBJ1-6; 11 positions match TRBD1. CDR3 length: 16 residues. Germline assignment: CDR1 MDHEN and CDR2 SYDVKM. The CDR3 protein is CASSFPSDRGLSPLRF. In nucleotides, the CDR3 is TGTGCCAGCAGTTTTCCATCGGACAGGGGGCTGTCACCCCTCCGCTTT.

The genes are TRBV29-1 and TRBJ2-7, with TRBD1 identical over 9 bases. The CDR3 sequence is 14 residues long. Unmatched junction bases numbered 10, after V lost 7 bases and J lost 3 bases. In germline, CDR1 is SQVTM, CDR2 ANQGSEA. The CDR3: CSARGGQGLYEQYF. CDR3 nucleotide sequence: TGCAGCGCCCGTGGGGGACAGGGCCTCTACGAGCAGTACTTC.

This clonotype was counted once. This chain links TRBV13 with TRBJ2-3, with 11 nucleotides matching TRBD1. Trimming removed 5 bases from V and 4 bases from J; junction bases left unmatched: 2. CDR1 and CDR2 from the germline V gene are PRHDT and FYEKMQ (reference sequence). This CDR3 is 14 amino acids long. The CDR3 spells CASSGDRGADTQYF. The CDR3 DNA reads TGTGCCAGCAGCGGGGACAGGGGGGCAGATACGCAGTATTTT.

A few counts support this clonotype. The rearrangement joins TRBV5-1 to TRBJ2-7; D remains unclear. This CDR3 has 18 amino acids. Germline-derived CDR1 and CDR2 are SGHRS and YFSETQ. V lost 0 bases, J lost 0 bases, and 19 bases lay in between. The DNA for the CDR3 is TGCGCCAGCAGCTTGGGAATTGCCAGTATACTACACTCCTACGAGCAGTACTTC. This sequence encodes CASSLGIASILHSYEQYF.

In its sample, this clonotype was seen a few times. The V gene is TRBV5-6, the J gene TRBJ1-4; D unclear. CDR3 length: 12 amino acids. Trimming removed 6 bases from V and 4 bases from J, with 7 bases in between. Per the germline V gene, CDR1 is SGHDT and CDR2 is YYEEEE. The chain's CDR3 is CASMAINEKLFF. CDR3 nucleotide sequence: TGTGCCAGCATGGCGATTAATGAAAAACTGTTTTTT.

J is TRBJ1-4 and V is TRBV14; tentative D call: TRBD1 (5 bases). This CDR3 has 15 amino acids. V lost 2 bases and J lost 5, with 12 bases in between. The V gene's germline CDR1 is SGHDN and CDR2 FVKESK. In DNA, the CDR3 is TGTGCCAGCAGCCAACGGGCAGGGCCGAATGAAAAACTGTTTTTT. Translation: CASSQRAGPNEKLFF. The whole variable domain, remainder taken from reference TRBV14 and TRBJ1-4, is EAGVTQFPSHSVIEKGQTVTLRCDPISGHDNLYWYRRVMGKEIKFLLHFVKESKQDESGMPNNRFLAERTGGTYSTLKVQPAELEDSGVYFCASSQRAGPNEKLFFGSGTQLSVL.

A word on this clonotype: At one boundary the junction diverges from the germline segment, which might be a read error. The CDR3 is CASSASGQGTQYF. Here the CDR3 DNA reads TGTGCCAGCAGTGCTAGCGGCCAAGGGACCCAGTACTTC. The rearrangement uses TRBV3-1 and TRBJ2-5; 7 bases are a match to TRBD2. The germline gives CDR1 LGHDT, CDR2 YNNKEL (reference sequence). The CDR3 runs to 13 residues.

This CDR3 reads CASSPTLGAGKNIQYF. CDR3 sequence (DNA): TGTGCCAGCAGCCCAACCCTCGGGGCAGGGAAAAACATTCAGTACTTC. The J gene is TRBJ2-4, the V gene TRBV7-2; the D call may be TRBD1 or TRBD2 (5 bases each). CDR3 length: 16 amino acids. Trimming stripped 5 bases from V and 4 bases from J, with 18 bases between. Germline V CDR1 and CDR2: SGHTA, FQGNSA.

The chain joins TRBV6-5 to TRBJ1-1; D possibly corresponds to TRBD1 (6 bases). The CDR3 spans 13 residues. Looked up from germline, CDR1 is MNHEY and CDR2 is SVGAGI. The germline V and J ends were trimmed by 6 bases and 3 bases, with 11 bases remaining between them. The CDR3 loop is CASRGGPHTEAFF. The CDR3 DNA reads as TGTGCCAGCAGAGGGGGACCACACACTGAAGCTTTCTTT.